The source of this T cell receptor (beta chain) is a study of Ad26.COV2.S vaccination and SARS-CoV-2 variants. Described treatment: some 20 received Ad26.COV2.S at low or high dose, single or two shots; about 5 received placebo; per-sample allocation not given. The investigators took samples on day 63 after the first vaccine or placebo injection. TCRdb keeps only in-frame clones here, not all; method: immunoSEQ multiplex PCR. Of some 250,000 clones listed, 70% to 90% were seen once; the top ten hold approximately 12%. This TCR was recovered from a person between 18 and 65 years old who received the Ad26.COV2.S COVID-19 vaccine or a placebo. The specimen was peripheral blood, collected in a trial of Ad26.COV2.S vaccine versus placebo.

CDR3 residues: CATSSLQGEQYF. CDR3 in DNA: TGTGCCACCAGCAGTTTACAGGGCGAGCAGTACTTC. The chain has TRBV15 and TRBJ2-7, with a tentative D call TRBD1 (6 bases). Between the trimmed V and J ends, which lost 3 bases and 6 bases, there was a span of 9 bases. The CDR3 sequence is 12 residues long. Germline CDR1 LNHNV, CDR2 YYDKDF (reference sequence).